A selection of T cell receptor beta chains follows, all from one sample in a study of blood T cell repertoires in COVID-19. Sequencing used immunoSEQ multiplex PCR; TCRdb keeps in-frame clones, though not all of them. The sample gives some 200,000 clones, roughly 82% of which show up once; about 11% is in the top ten. Material for sequencing was PBMCs or T cells enriched from blood (not recorded which). The source is a man aged 35-49 years who had recovered from COVID-19. Each CDR3 is given with its conserved first and last residue. Each record gives: V gene, J gene, D gene, clone size, CDR3 DNA, CDR3 protein. A D gene is named only where the DNA matches it firmly. Rows give clone size only sometimes, using once, few, many, or a class for an expanded clone.

TRBV7-9	TRBJ1-6	-	-	TGTGCCAGCAGCTTGGAGCAGGGGAGTAATTCACCCCTCCACTTT	CASSLEQGSNSPLHF
TRBV7-2	TRBJ2-3	TRBD2	-	TGTGCCAGCAGCCGCGGGACTAGCGGGAAATGGGATACGCAGTATTTT	CASSRGTSGKWDTQYF
TRBV25-1	TRBJ2-3	-	-	TGTGCCAGCGATTCCCGGGGGGCCGATACGCAGTATTTT	CASDSRGADTQYF
TRBV6-4	TRBJ1-1	-	-	TGTGCCAGCAGTGCTGGGCAGGGGAACACTGAAGCTTTCTTT	CASSAGQGNTEAFF
TRBV21-1	TRBJ2-5	-	medium-sized	TGTGCCACTACAGGGGGAAGGGAGACCCAGTACTTC	CATTGGRETQYF
TRBV5-1	TRBJ1-1	-	once	TGCGCCAGCAGCTTCAGGGAGGATAACACTGAAGCTTTCTTT	CASSFREDNTEAFF
TRBV5-5	TRBJ2-5	-	-	TGTGCCAGCAGCTTGGAGCCGAATCAAGAGACCCAGTACTTC	CASSLEPNQETQYF
TRBV7-2	TRBJ2-7	-	-	TGTGCCAGCAGCTTAGTAACCTACGAGCAGTACTTC	CASSLVTYEQYF
TRBV3-1/TRBV3-2	TRBJ1-1	-	-	TGTGCCAGCAGCCAAGGCGGGTGGAACACTGAAGCTTTCTTT	CASSQGGWNTEAFF
TRBV6-5	TRBJ1-1	-	few	TGTGCCAGCAGTTACTCGGCAGGGCAGTATACTGAAGCTTTCTTT	CASSYSAGQYTEAFF